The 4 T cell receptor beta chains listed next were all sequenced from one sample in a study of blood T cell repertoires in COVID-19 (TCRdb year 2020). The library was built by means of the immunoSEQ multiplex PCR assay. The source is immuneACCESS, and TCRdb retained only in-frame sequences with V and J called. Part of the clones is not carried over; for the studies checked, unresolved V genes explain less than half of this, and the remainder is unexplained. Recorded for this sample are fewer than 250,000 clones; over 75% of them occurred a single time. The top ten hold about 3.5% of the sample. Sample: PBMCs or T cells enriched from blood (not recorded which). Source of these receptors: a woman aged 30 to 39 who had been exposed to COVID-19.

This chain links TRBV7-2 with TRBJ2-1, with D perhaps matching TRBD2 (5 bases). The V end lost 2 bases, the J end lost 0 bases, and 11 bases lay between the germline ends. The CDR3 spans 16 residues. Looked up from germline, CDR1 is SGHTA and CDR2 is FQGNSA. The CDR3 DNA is TGTGCCAGCAGCTTATCGGTAGCGAGCTCCTACAATGAGCAGTTCTTC. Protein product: CASSLSVASSYNEQFF.

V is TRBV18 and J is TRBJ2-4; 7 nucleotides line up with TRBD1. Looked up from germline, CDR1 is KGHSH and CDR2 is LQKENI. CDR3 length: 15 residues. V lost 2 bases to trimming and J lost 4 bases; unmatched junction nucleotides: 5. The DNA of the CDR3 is TGTGCCAGCTCACCAATTTCGGGACAGAAAAACATTCAGTACTTC. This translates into CASSPISGQKNIQYF. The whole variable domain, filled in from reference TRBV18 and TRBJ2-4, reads NAGVMQNPRHLVRRRGQEARLRCSPMKGHSHVYWYRQLPEEGLKFMVYLQKENIIDESGMPKERFSAEFPKEGPSILRIQQVVRGDSAAYFCASSPISGQKNIQYFGAGTRLSVL.

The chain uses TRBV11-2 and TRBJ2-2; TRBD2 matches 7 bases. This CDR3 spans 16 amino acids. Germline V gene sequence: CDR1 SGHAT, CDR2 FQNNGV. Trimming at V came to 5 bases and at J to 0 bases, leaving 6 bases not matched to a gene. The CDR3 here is CASSRRAGANTGELFF. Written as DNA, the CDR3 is TGTGCCAGCAGCCGAAGGGCGGGGGCGAACACCGGGGAGCTGTTTTTT.

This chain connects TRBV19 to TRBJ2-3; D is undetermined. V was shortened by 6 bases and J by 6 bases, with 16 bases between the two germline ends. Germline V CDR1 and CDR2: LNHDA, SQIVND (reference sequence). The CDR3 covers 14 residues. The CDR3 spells CASSLSRVGDTQYF. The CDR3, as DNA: TGTGCCAGTAGCCTATCTCGGGTTGGGGATACGCAGTATTTT. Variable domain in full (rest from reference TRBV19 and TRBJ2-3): DGGITQSPKYLFRKEGQNVTLSCEQNLNHDAMYWYRQDPGQGLRLIYYSQIVNDFQKGDIAEGYSVSREKKESFPLTVTSAQKNPTAFYLCASSLSRVGDTQYFGPGTRLTVL.